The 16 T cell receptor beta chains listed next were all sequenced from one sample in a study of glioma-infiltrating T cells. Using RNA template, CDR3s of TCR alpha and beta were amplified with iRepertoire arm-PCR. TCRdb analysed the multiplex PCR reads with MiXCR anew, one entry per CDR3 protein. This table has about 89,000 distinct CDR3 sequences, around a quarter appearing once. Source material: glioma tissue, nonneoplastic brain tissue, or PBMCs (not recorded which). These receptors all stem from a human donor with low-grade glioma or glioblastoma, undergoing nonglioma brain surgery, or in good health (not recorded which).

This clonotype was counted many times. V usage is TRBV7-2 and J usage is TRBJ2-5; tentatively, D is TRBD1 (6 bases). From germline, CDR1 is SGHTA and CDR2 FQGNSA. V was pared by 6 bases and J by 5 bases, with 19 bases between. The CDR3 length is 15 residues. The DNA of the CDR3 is TGTGCCAGCAGTCGGATTACAGGGAGTCGGGAGACCCAGTACTTC. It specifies CASSRITGSRETQYF.

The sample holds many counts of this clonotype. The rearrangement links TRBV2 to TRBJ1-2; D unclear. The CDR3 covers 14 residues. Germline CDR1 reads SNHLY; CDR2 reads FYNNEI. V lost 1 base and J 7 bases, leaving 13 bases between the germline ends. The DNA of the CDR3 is TGTGCCAGCAGTGAAGACTCCTTACACGGTGGCTACACCTTC. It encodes CASSEDSLHGGYTF. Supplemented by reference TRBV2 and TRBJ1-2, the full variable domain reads EPEVTQTPSHQVTQMGQEVILRCVPISNHLYFYWYRQILGQKVEFLVSFYNNEISEKSEIFDDQFSVERPDGSNFTLKIRSTKLEDSAMYFCASSEDSLHGGYTFGSGTRLTVV.

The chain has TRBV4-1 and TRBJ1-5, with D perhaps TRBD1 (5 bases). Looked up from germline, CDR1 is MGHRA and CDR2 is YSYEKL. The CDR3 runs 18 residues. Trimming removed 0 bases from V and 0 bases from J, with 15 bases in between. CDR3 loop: CASSQEQPDTHSNQPQHF. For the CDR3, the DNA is TGCGCCAGCAGCCAAGAACAACCGGACACACATAGCAATCAGCCCCAGCATTTT.

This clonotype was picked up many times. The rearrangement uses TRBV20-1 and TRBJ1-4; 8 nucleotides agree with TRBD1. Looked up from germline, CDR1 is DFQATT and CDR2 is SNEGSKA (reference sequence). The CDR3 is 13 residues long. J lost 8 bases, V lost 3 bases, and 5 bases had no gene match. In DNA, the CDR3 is TGCAGTGCTAGTTTCCGACAGGGGGAAAAACTGTTTTTT. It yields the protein CSASFRQGEKLFF.

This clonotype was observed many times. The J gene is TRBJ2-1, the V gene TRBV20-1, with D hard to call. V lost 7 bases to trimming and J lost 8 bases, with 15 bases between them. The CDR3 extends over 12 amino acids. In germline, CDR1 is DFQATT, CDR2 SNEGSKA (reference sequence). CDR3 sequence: CSVQRLIDEQFF. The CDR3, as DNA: TGCAGTGTCCAGAGGCTAATCGATGAGCAGTTCTTC.

The CDR3 DNA follows: TGCAGCGTTGATGGGGACAGGGGGCGCCGGGAGACCCAGTACTTC. It is translated as CSVDGDRGRRETQYF. The J gene is TRBJ2-5, the V gene TRBV29-1; 12 positions match TRBD1. This CDR3 is built from 15 residues. Germline-derived CDR1 and CDR2 are SQVTM and ANQGSEA. Losses at the gene ends were 3 bases for V and 5 bases for J; bases not matched to a gene: 7.

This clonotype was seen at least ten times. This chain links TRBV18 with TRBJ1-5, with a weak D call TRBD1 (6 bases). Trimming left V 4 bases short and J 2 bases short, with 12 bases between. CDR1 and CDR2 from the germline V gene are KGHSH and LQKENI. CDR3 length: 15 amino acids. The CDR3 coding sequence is TGTGCCAGCTCACACTTACAGGGAGGCAATCAGCCCCAGCATTTT. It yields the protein CASSHLQGGNQPQHF.

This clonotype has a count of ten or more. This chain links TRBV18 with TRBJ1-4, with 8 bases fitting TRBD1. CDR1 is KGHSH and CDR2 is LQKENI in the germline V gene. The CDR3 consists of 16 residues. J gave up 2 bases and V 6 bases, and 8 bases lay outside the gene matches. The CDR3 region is CASSRQGTLTNEKLFF. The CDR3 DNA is TGTGCCAGCTCCAGACAGGGGACCCTGACTAATGAAAAACTGTTTTTT.

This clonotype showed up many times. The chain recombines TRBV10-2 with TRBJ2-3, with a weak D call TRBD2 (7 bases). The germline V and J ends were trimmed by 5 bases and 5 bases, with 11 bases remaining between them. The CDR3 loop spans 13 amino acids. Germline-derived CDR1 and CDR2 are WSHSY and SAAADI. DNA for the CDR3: TGCGCCAGCAGTACGGGGGGCCTAGATACGCAGTATTTT. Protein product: CASSTGGLDTQYF.

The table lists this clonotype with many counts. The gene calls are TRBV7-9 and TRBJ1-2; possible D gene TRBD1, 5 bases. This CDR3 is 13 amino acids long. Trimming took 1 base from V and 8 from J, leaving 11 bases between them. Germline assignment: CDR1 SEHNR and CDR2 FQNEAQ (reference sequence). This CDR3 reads CASSLEQAIGYTF. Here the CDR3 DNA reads TGTGCCAGCAGCTTAGAACAGGCCATAGGCTACACCTTC.

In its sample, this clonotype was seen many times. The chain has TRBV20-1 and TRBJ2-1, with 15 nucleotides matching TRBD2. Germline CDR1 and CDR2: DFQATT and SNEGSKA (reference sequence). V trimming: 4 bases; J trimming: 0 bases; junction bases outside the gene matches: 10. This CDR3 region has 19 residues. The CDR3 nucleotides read TGCAGTGCTAAGACTCCGGGACTAGCGGGGGGAAGCTCCTACAATGAGCAGTTCTTC. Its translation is CSAKTPGLAGGSSYNEQFF.

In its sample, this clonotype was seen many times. This CDR3 reads CASEGQALRNTEAFF. DNA for the CDR3: TGTGCCAGCGAGGGACAGGCGCTGAGGAACACTGAAGCTTTCTTT. The chain is built from TRBV2 and TRBJ1-1, with TRBD1 matching 8 bases. V was pared by 8 bases and J by 1 base, with 9 bases of the junction left unmatched. Germline V gives CDR1 SNHLY, CDR2 FYNNEI. The CDR3 sequence is 15 residues long.

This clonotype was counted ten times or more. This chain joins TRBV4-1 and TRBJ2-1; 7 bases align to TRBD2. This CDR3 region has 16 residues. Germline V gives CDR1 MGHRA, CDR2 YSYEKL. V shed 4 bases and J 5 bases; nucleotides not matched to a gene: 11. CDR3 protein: CASSPHTGTNNNEQFF. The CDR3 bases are TGCGCCAGCAGCCCCCACACCGGGACTAACAACAATGAGCAGTTCTTC.

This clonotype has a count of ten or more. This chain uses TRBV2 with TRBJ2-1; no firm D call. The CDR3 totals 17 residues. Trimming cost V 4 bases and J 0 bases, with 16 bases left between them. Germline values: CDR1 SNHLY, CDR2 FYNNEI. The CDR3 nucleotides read TGTGCCAGCAGTGCTAGGATAGCTGTCAGCTCCTACAATGAGCAGTTCTTC. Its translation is CASSARIAVSSYNEQFF. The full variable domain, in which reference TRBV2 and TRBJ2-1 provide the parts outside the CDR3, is EPEVTQTPSHQVTQMGQEVILRCVPISNHLYFYWYRQILGQKVEFLVSFYNNEISEKSEIFDDQFSVERPDGSNFTLKIRSTKLEDSAMYFCASSARIAVSSYNEQFFGPGTRLTVL.

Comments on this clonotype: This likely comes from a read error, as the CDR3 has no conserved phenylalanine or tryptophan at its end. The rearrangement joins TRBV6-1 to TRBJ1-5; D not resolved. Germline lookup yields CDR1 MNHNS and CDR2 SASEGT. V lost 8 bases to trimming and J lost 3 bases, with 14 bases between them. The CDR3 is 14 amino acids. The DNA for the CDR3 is TGTGCCAGCGGTGGAACACTGTACAATCAGCCCCAGCATCTT. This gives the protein CASGGTLYNQPQHL.

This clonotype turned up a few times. CDR3 amino acids: CASSPDLGLRDEQFF. The CDR3 nucleotides read TGTGCCAGCTCCCCCGACCTGGGGCTGCGCGATGAGCAGTTCTTC. The chain recombines TRBV18 with TRBJ2-1; a possible D gene is TRBD1 (5 bases). CDR3 length equals 15 residues. The germline V gene has CDR1 KGHSH and CDR2 LQKENI. V was pared by 6 bases and J by 8 bases, with 20 bases between.